This TCR beta chain is drawn from a study of control samples from healthy donors and cancer patients. The CDR3 consists of 14 residues. Repertoires were generated with immunoSEQ multiplex PCR, while TCRdb's copy carries only in-frame clones and drops some. The data contain roughly 120,000 clones, less than 95% of them singletons. The receptor was derived from a young man in good health. The chain employs TRBV21-1 and TRBJ2-5; the table's TRBD2 call for D was not verified on the DNA. TRBV21-1 is assigned pseudogene status. Sequenced sample: blood. The CDR3 DNA is TGTGCCAGCAGGGGGGACTCCGACTGGGAGACCCAGTACTTC. It encodes CASRGDSDWETQYF.